This passage covers 5 T cell receptor beta chains from one sample sequenced in a study of CD8 T cells in Susac syndrome (dated by TCRdb to 2018 to 2020). Library method: the immunoSEQ multiplex PCR assay. RNA was extracted using the RNeasy kit, and roughly 0.45 to 1 ug of the RNA was reverse transcribed with random hexamers. TCRdb cleaned the public reads at Q25 with fastp, built clones with MiXCR and kept in-frame beta chains. A single entry per CDR3 protein holds the most common genes and DNA from its merged rows. In all, the sample holds 140,000 or so distinct CDR3 sequences, and approximately 94% of those were seen once. The ten most abundant clones make up 0.065% to 0.1% of the sample. Sequenced sample: CD4+ T cells from PBMCs. These receptors all stem from a human donor in good health.

The V and J genes are TRBV10-3 and TRBJ2-7, with 7 bases that match TRBD1. Germline CDR1 is ENHRY and CDR2 is SYGVKD. V was clipped by 4 bases and J by 7 bases; unmatched bases: 10. This CDR3 spans 14 amino acids. The CDR3 sequence is CAISVATGFGEQYF. CDR3 sequence (DNA): TGTGCCATCAGTGTCGCGACAGGGTTCGGTGAGCAGTACTTC.

The chain is built from TRBV4-2 and TRBJ1-2, with D unresolved. The CDR3 length is 15 residues. V gave up 4 bases and J gave up 3 bases, with 15 bases separating them. Germline lookup yields CDR1 LGHNA and CDR2 YNFKEQ. CDR3 amino acids: CASSREVRGDYGYTF. The CDR3 DNA reads as TGTGCCAGCAGCCGAGAGGTCCGGGGTGACTATGGCTACACCTTC.

This CDR3 is CASSSKLGGSTYNEQFF. CDR3 DNA sequence: TGTGCCAGCAGTTCAAAGTTAGGCGGGAGTACCTACAATGAGCAGTTCTTC. This chain links TRBV28 with TRBJ2-1; 7 bases map to TRBD2. Looked up from germline, CDR1 is MDHEN and CDR2 is SYDVKM. V lost 4 bases to trimming and J lost 2 bases; unmatched junction nucleotides: 11. CDR3 size: 17 residues.

The chain couples TRBV9 to TRBJ2-6, with D hard to call. V gave up 0 bases and J gave up 0 bases, with 13 bases separating them. The CDR3 is 18 residues long. Germline V CDR1 and CDR2: SGDLS, YYNGEE. CDR3 in DNA: TGTGCCAGCAGCGTAGAAGCACAGCTTTTCTCTGGGGCCAACGTCCTGACTTTC. It specifies CASSVEAQLFSGANVLTF.

The V and J genes are TRBV7-9 and TRBJ2-4; TRBD2 is a possible D gene (6 bases). Deletions cut 4 bases from V and 4 bases from J, with 11 bases between. Germline CDR1 SEHNR, CDR2 FQNEAQ (reference sequence). This CDR3 contains 14 residues. CDR3 residues: CASSSPGLKNIQYF. CDR3 DNA: TGTGCCAGCAGCTCCCCTGGACTAAAAAACATTCAGTACTTC.